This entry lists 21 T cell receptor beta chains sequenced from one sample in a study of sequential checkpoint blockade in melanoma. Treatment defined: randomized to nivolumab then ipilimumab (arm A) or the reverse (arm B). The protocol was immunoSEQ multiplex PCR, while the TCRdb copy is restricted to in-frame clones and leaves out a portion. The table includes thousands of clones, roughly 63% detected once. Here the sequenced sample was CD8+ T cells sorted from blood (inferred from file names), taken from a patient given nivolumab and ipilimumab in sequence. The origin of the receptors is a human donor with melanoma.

In DNA form, the CDR3 reads TGTGCCAGTAGTACAAACAGGGCGAACACTGAAGCTTTCTTT. Its translation is CASSTNRANTEAFF. The chain couples TRBV19 to TRBJ1-1; TRBD1 is a possible D gene (6 bases). The CDR3 is made up of 14 amino acids. V dropped 4 bases and J dropped 1 base, with 10 bases sitting between them. Germline V gene lookup returns CDR1 LNHDA and CDR2 SQIVND (reference sequence). The full variable domain, completed using reference TRBV19 and TRBJ1-1, is DGGITQSPKYLFRKEGQNVTLSCEQNLNHDAMYWYRQDPGQGLRLIYYSQIVNDFQKGDIAEGYSVSREKKESFPLTVTSAQKNPTAFYLCASSTNRANTEAFFGQGTRLTVV.

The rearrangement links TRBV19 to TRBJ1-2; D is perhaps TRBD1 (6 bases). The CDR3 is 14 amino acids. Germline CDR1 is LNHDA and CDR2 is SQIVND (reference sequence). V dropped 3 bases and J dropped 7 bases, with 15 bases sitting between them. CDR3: CASSIVSAGAGYTF. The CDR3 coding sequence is TGTGCCAGTAGTATCGTCAGTGCAGGGGCTGGCTACACCTTC.

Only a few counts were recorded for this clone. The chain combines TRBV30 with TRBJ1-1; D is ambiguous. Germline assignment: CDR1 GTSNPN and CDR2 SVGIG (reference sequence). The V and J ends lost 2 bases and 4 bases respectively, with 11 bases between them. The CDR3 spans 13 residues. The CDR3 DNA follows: TGTGCCTGGAGTTGGGAGGGTGGCACTGAAGCTTTCTTT. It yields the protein CAWSWEGGTEAFF. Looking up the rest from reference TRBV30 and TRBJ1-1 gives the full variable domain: SQTIHQWPATLVQPVGSPLSLECTVEGTSNPNLYWYRQAAGRGLQLLFYSVGIGQISSEVPQNLSASRPQDRQFILSSKKLLLSDSGFYLCAWSWEGGTEAFFGQGTRLTVV.

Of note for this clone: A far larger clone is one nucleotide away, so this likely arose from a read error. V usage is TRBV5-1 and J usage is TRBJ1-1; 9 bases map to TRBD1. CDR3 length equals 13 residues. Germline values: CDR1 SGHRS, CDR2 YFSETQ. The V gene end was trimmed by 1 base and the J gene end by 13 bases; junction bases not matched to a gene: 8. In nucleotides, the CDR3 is TGCGCCAGCAGCTTGATACAGGGGGCCGGGAATTTCTTT. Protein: CASSLIQGAGNFF.

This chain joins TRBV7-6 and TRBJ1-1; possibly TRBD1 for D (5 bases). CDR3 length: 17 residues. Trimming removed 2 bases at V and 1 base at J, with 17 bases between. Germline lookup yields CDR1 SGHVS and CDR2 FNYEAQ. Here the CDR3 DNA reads TGTGCCAGCAGCTTAACCGAAGGGTTAAGGGGGAACACTGAAGCTTTCTTT. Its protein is CASSLTEGLRGNTEAFF.

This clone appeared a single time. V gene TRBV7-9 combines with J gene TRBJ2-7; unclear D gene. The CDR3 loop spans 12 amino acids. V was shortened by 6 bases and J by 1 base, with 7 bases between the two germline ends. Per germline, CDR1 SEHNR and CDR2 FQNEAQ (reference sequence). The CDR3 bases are TGTGCCAGCAGTCCAACATCCTACGAGCAGTACTTC. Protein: CASSPTSYEQYF.

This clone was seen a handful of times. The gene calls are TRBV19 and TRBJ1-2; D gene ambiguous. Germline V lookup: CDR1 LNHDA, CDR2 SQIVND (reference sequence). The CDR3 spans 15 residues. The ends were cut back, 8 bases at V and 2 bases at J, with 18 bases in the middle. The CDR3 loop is CASSHVGLSNYGYTF. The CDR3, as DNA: TGTGCCAGTTCCCATGTTGGGCTATCCAACTATGGCTACACCTTC.

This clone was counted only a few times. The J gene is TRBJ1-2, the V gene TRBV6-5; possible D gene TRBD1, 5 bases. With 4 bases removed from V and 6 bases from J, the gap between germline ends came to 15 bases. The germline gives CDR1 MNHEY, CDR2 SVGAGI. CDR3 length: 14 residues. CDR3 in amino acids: CASSSFSGTDGYTF. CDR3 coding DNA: TGTGCCAGCAGTTCCTTCTCCGGGACTGATGGCTACACCTTC.

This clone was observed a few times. The CDR3: CASSQDQAGELSFF. CDR3 in DNA: TGCGCCAGCAGCCAAGATCAAGCGGGGGAACTGTCTTTCTTT. This sequence joins TRBV4-1 and TRBJ1-1; D might be TRBD1 (5 bases). The CDR3 is made up of 14 amino acids. Germline V CDR1 and CDR2: MGHRA, YSYEKL. V dropped 0 bases and J dropped 12 bases, with 17 bases sitting between them.

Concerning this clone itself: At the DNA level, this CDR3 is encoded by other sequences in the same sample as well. This chain's CDR3 is CASSSGLYNEQFF. CDR3 in DNA: TGTGCCAGCAGCTCTGGACTTTACAATGAGCAGTTCTTC. This rearrangement joins TRBV7-9 to TRBJ2-1, with D possibly matching TRBD2 (5 bases). Per the germline V gene, CDR1 is SEHNR and CDR2 is FQNEAQ (reference sequence). V lost 4 bases to trimming and J lost 4 bases, with 8 bases between them. This CDR3 contains 13 residues.

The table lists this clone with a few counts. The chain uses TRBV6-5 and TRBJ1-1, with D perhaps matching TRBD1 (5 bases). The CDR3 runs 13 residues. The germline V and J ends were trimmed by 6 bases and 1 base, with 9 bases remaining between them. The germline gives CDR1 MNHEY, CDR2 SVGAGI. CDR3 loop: CASRVGGNTEAFF. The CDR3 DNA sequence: TGTGCCAGCAGGGTGGGGGGGAACACTGAAGCTTTCTTT.

The CDR3 loop is CASSLAREGPYEQYF. The CDR3 DNA is TGTGCCAGCAGCTTAGCGCGGGAGGGGCCCTACGAGCAGTACTTC. The chain employs TRBV7-9 and TRBJ2-7, with 9 bases that match TRBD2. The CDR3 contains 15 residues. The trim removed 0 bases at V and 2 bases at J, leaving 2 bases unmatched. Germline loops: CDR1 SEHNR, CDR2 FQNEAQ (reference sequence).

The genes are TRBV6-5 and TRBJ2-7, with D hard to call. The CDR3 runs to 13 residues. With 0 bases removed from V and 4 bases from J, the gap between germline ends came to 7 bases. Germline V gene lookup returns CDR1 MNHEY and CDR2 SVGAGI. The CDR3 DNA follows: TGTGCCAGCAGTTACTCCGCAGTTTACGAGCAGTACTTC. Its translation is CASSYSAVYEQYF.

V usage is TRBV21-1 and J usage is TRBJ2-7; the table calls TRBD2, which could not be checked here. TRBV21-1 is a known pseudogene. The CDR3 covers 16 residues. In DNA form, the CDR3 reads TGTGCCACCACTCCTAGCGGCCAGGTTCGCTCCTACGAGCAGTACTTC. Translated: CATTPSGQVRSYEQYF.

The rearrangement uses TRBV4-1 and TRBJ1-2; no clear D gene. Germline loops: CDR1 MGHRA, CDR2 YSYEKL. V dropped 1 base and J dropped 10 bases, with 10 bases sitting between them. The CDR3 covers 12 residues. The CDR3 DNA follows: TGCGCCAGCAGCCAAGGACTGTCTTTCTACACCTTC. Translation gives CASSQGLSFYTF.

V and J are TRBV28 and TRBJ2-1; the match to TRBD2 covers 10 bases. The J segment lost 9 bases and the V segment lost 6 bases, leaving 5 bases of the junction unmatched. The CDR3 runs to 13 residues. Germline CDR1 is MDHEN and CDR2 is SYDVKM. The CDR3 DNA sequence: TGTGCCAGCAGCGGGACTAGCGTAGGTGAGCAGTTCTTC. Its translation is CASSGTSVGEQFF.

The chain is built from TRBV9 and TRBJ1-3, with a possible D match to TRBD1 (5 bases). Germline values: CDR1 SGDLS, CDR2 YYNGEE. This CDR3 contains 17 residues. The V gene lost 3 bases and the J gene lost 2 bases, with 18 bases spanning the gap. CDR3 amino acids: CASSAIRTPNAGNTIYF. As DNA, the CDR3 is TGTGCCAGCAGCGCAATTAGGACACCGAACGCTGGAAACACCATATATTTT.

CDR3 region: CASSSTFGTSGDGEQFF. CDR3 DNA sequence: TGTGCCAGCAGCTCCACCTTCGGGACTAGCGGTGACGGAGAGCAGTTCTTC. The rearrangement joins TRBV9 to TRBJ2-1; 11 bases agree with TRBD2. The CDR3 loop spans 17 amino acids. Germline-derived CDR1 and CDR2 are SGDLS and YYNGEE. V lost 4 bases, J lost 10 bases, and 16 bases stayed unmatched.

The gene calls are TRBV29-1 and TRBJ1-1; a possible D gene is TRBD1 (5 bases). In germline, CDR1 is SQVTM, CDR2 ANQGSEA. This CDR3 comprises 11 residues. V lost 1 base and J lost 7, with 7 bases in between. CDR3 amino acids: CSVEVQGEAFF. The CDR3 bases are TGCAGCGTTGAAGTCCAGGGTGAAGCTTTCTTT.

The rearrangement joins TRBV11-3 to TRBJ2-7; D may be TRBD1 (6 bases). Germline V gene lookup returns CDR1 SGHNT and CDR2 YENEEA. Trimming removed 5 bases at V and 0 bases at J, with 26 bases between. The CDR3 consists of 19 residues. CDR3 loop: CASSPRQDLDSRSSYEQYF. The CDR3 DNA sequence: TGTGCCAGCAGCCCCCGACAGGACCTTGACTCAAGGAGCTCCTACGAGCAGTACTTC.

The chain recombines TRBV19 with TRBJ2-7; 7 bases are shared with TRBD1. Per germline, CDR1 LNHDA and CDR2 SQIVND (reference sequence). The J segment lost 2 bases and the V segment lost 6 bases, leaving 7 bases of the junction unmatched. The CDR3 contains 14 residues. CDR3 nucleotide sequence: TGTGCCAGTAGCCCTCGTGACAGGGCCTACGAGCAGTACTTC. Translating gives CASSPRDRAYEQYF.